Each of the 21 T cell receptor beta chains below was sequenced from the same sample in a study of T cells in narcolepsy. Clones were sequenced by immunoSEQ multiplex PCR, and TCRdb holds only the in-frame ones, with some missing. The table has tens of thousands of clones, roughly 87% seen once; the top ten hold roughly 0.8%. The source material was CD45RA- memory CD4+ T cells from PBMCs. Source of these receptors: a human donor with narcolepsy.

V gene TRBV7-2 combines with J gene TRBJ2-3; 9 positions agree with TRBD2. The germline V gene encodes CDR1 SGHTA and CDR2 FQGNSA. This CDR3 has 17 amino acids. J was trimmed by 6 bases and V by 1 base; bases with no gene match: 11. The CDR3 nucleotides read TGTGCCAGCAGCTTAGGTCGTCTGAGCGGGGGGTTGGATACGCAGTATTTT. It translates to CASSLGRLSGGLDTQYF.

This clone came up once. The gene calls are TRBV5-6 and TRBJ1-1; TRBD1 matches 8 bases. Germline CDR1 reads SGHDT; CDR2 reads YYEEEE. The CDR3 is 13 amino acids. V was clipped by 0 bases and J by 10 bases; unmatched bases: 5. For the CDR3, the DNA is TGTGCCAGCAGCTTGGCCAGGGGGCGGGTAGCTTTCTTT. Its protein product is CASSLARGRVAFF.

The CDR3 reads CASSPLAGEGNTIYF. In nucleotides, the CDR3 is TGTGCCAGCTCACCACTGGCAGGGGAAGGAAACACCATATATTTT. The chain has TRBV18 and TRBJ1-3; maybe TRBD1 (6 bases). The germline CDR1 and CDR2 sequences are KGHSH and LQKENI. V was shortened by 1 base and J by 4 bases, with 11 bases between the two germline ends. This CDR3 has 15 residues. Full variable domain (remainder filled in from reference TRBV18 and TRBJ1-3): NAGVMQNPRHLVRRRGQEARLRCSPMKGHSHVYWYRQLPEEGLKFMVYLQKENIIDESGMPKERFSAEFPKEGPSILRIQQVVRGDSAAYFCASSPLAGEGNTIYFGEGSWLTVV.

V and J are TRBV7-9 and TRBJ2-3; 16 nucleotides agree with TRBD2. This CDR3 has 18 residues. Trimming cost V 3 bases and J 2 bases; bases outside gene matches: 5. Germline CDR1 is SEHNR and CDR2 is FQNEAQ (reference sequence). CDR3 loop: CASSFPGTSGGDTDTQYF. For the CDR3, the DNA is TGTGCCAGCAGCTTCCCCGGGACTAGCGGGGGGGACACAGATACGCAGTATTTT.

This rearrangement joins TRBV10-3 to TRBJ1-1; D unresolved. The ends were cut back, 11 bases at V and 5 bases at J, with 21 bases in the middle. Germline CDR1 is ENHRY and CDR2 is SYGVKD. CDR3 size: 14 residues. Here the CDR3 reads CAVPLGVPTTEAFF. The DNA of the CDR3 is TGTGCCGTCCCTTTAGGCGTCCCTACAACTGAAGCTTTCTTT.

CDR3 in DNA: TGTGCCAGCTCACCGAGGGCAGGGGAGTACTATGGCTACACCTTC. The encoded protein is CASSPRAGEYYGYTF. The rearrangement joins TRBV18 to TRBJ1-2; weak D call: TRBD1 (6 bases). V was trimmed by 3 bases and J by 3 bases, leaving 14 bases between them. The CDR3 is 15 residues long. In germline, CDR1 is KGHSH, CDR2 LQKENI.

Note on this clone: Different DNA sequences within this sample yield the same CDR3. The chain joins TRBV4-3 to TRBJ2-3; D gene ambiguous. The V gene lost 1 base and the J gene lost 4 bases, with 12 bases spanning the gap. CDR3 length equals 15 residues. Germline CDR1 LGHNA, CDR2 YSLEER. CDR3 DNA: TGCGCCAGCAGCCAAGCCCACCACGACTCAGATACGCAGTATTTT. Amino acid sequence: CASSQAHHDSDTQYF.

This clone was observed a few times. CDR3 nucleotide sequence: TGTGCCAGCAGCCAAGAATTGGACTCTGAAGCTTTCTTT. Translated: CASSQELDSEAFF. The chain carries TRBV14 and TRBJ1-1; D is unclear. The CDR3 sequence is 13 residues long. Trimming shortened V by 0 bases and J by 6 bases, and 8 bases separated the two germline ends. Germline V gene sequence: CDR1 SGHDN, CDR2 FVKESK.

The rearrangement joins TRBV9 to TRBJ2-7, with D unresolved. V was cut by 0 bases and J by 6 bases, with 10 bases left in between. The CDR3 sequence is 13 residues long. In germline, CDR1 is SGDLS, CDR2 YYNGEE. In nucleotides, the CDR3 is TGTGCCAGCAGCGTAGAGGCAGGCTTCGAGCAGTACTTC. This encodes CASSVEAGFEQYF.

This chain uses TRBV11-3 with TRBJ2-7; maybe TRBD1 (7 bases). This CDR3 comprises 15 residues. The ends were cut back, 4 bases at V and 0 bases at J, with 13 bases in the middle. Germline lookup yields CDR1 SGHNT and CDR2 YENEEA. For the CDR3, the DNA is TGTGCCAGCAGCTCAGGCGGGACAGCCTCCTACGAGCAGTACTTC. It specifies CASSSGGTASYEQYF.

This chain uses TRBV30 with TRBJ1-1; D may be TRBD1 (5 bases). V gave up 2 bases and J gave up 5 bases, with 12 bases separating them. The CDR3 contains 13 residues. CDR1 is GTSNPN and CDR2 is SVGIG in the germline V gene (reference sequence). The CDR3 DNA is TGTGCCTGGAGTCTCGGGACGGAAACTGAAGCTTTCTTT. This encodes CAWSLGTETEAFF.

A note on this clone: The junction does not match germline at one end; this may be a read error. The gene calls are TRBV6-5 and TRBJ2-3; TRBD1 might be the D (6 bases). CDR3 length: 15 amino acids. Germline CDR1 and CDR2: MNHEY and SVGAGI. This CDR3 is CASSPYIVETGTQYF. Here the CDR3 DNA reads TGTGCCAGCAGTCCGTATATAGTGGAGACAGGTACGCAGTATTTT.

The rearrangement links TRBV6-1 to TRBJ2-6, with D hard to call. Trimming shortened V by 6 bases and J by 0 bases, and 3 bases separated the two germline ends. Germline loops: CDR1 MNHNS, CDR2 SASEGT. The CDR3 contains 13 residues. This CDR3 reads CASRSSGANVLTF. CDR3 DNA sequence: TGTGCCAGCAGGAGCTCTGGGGCCAACGTCCTGACTTTC.

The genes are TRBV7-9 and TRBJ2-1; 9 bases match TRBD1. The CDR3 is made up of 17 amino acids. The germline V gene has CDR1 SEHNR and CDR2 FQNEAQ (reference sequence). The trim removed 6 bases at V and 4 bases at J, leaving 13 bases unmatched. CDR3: CASRFIDWTGVYNEQFF. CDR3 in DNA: TGTGCCAGCAGGTTTATTGACTGGACAGGGGTATACAATGAGCAGTTCTTC.

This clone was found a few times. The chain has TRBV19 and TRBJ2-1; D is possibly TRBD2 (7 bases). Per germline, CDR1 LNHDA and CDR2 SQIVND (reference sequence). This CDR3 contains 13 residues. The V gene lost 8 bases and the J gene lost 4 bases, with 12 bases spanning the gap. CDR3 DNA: TGTGCCAGTTCAGGGAGGGGGTACAATGAGCAGTTCTTC. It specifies CASSGRGYNEQFF.

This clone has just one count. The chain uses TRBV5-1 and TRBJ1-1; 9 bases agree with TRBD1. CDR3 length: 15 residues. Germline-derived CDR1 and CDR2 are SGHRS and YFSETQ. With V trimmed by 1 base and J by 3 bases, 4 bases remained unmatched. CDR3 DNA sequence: TGCGCCAGCAGCTTGCTGACAGGGGGAGACACTGAAGCTTTCTTT. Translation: CASSLLTGGDTEAFF.

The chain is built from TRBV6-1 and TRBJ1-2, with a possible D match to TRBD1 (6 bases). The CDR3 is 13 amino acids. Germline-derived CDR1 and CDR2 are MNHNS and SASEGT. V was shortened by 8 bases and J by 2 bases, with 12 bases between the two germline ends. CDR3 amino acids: CASSGTTNYGYTF. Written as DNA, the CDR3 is TGTGCCAGCTCCGGGACAACCAACTATGGCTACACCTTC.

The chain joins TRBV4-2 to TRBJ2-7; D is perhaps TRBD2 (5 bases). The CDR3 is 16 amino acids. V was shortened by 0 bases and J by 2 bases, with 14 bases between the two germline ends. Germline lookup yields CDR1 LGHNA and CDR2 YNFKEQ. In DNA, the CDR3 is TGTGCCAGCAGCCAAGATGTGGCAGGCGGGCCCTACGAGCAGTACTTC. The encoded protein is CASSQDVAGGPYEQYF.

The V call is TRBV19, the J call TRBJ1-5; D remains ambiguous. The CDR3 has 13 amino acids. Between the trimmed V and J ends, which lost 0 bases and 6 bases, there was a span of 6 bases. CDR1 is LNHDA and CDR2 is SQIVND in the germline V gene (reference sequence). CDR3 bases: TGTGCCAGTAGTATAGATTGGGGTCAGCCCCAGCATTTT. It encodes CASSIDWGQPQHF.

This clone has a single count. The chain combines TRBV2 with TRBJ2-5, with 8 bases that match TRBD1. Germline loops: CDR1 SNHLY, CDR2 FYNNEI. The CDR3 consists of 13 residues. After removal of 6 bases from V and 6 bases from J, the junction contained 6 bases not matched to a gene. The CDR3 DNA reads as TGTGCCAGCAGCCCGGACAGGGAAAAGACCCAGTACTTC. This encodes CASSPDREKTQYF.

The CDR3 DNA is TGTGCCTGGAGTTGGGGCGGGAATTCACCCCTCCACTTT. This gives the protein CAWSWGGNSPLHF. The V and J genes are TRBV30 and TRBJ1-6, with a tentative D call TRBD1 (5 bases). Germline CDR1 and CDR2: GTSNPN and SVGIG (reference sequence). The CDR3 has 13 amino acids. V shed 2 bases and J shed 7 bases, with 9 bases lying between them.